This TCR beta chain comes out of a study of lung T cells in sarcoidosis with Löfgren's syndrome. Looking at the study overall: Bronchoalveolar lavage fluid in sarcoidosis accumulates CD4+ T cells.

From the reads, TCRdb called clonotypes with MiXCR, one entry per CDR3 protein. This table holds 60,000 or so distinct CDR3 sequences, 21% found once. CDR1 and CDR2 from the germline V gene are SGHRS and YFSETQ. The CDR3 sequence is 14 residues long. V was trimmed by 0 bases and J by 6 bases, leaving 10 bases between them. General study findings and limits: Löfgren's syndrome patients reportedly showed greatest TRAV12-1 and TRBV2 expansion versus controls. Multiple Löfgren's syndrome patients reportedly shared TRAV12-1 and TRBV2 CDR3 motifs, suggesting public CD4+ TCRs. In alpha-beta pairs, TRAV12-1 favored TRBV2, and their CDR3s were homologous.

In the case of this clonotype: Its antigen is unknown. Here the CDR3 omits its conserved ending phenylalanine or tryptophan, so a read error is the likely source.

Material for sequencing was CD4+ T cells from PBMCs. The source is a human donor with sarcoidosis (Löfgren's syndrome or another form), or a control subject (not recorded which). This chain uses TRBV5-1 with TRBJ2-1; no clear D. In nucleotides, the CDR3 is TGCGCCAGCAGCTTGGACCCTTGGGCCAATGAGCAGTTCCTC. Amino acids: CASSLDPWANEQFL.